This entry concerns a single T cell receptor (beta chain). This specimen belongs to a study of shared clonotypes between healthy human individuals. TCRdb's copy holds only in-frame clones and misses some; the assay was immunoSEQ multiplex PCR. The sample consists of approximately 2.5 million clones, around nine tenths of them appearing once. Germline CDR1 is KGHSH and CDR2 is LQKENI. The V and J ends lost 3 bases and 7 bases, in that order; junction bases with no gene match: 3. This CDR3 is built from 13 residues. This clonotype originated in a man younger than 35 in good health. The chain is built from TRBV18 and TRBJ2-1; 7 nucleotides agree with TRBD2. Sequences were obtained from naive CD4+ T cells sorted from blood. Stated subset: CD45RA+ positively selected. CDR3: CASSPMGGNEQFF. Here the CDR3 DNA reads TGTGCCAGCTCACCGATGGGGGGGAATGAGCAGTTCTTC. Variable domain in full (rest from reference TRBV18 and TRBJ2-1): NAGVMQNPRHLVRRRGQEARLRCSPMKGHSHVYWYRQLPEEGLKFMVYLQKENIIDESGMPKERFSAEFPKEGPSILRIQQVVRGDSAAYFCASSPMGGNEQFFGPGTRLTVL.